This T cell receptor beta chain derives from a study of T cell repertoires in cytomegalovirus infection. Overall study context: Epitope selection comprised recently identified HLA-C-restricted CMV epitopes and well-studied HLA-B-restricted CMV epitopes. Evidence of both CMV infection and a matching HLA type came from public TCR beta signatures.

TCRdb re-derived calls from the reads in MiXCR, one entry per CDR3 protein. Among about 900,000 distinct CDR3 sequences listed, roughly 31% were seen once. This clonotype was seen more than once but under ten times. No antigen is known for it. The study's findings and limits: In two of eight donors, the top clonotype was HLA-C-restricted CMV-specific.

The CDR3 is 16 residues long. V was clipped by 1 base and J by 2 bases, with 9 bases between them. CDR1 and CDR2 from the germline V gene are LGHNA and YNFKEQ. The input for sequencing was cultured CD8+ T cells from PBMCs, taken from culture after CMV antigen stimulation. This TCR came from a human donor in good health (CMV status not recorded). Some clones in this sample may be carry-over from other donors' samples. V usage is TRBV4-2 and J usage is TRBJ2-6; D perhaps matches TRBD2 (5 bases). The CDR3 protein is CASSQATAAGANVLTF. DNA of the CDR3: TGTGCCAGCAGCCAAGCCACAGCGGCTGGGGCCAACGTCCTGACTTTC.